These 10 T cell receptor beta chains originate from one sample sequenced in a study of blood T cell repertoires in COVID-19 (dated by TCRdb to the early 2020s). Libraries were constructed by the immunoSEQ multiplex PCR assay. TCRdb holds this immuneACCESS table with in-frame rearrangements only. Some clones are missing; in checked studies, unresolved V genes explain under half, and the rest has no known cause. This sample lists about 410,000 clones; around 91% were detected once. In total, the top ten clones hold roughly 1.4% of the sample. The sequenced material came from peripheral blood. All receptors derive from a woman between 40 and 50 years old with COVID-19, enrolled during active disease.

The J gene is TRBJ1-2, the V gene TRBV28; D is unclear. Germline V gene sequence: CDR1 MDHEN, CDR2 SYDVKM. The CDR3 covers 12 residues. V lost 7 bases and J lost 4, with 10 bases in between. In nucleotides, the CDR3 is TGTGCCAGCAAGGCAGGTATCTATGGCTACACCTTC. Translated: CASKAGIYGYTF.

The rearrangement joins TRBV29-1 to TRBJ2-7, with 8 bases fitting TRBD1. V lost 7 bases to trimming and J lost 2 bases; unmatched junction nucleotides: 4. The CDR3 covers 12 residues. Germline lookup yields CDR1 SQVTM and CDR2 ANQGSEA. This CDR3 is CSARTGPYEQYF. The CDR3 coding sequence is TGCAGCGCCCGGACAGGGCCCTACGAGCAGTACTTC.

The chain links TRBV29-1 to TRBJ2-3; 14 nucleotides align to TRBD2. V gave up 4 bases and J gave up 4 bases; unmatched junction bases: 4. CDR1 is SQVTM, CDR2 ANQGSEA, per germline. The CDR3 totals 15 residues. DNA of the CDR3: TGCAGCGTTGGAAGACTAGCGGGGGGGTCAGATACGCAGTATTTT. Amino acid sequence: CSVGRLAGGSDTQYF.

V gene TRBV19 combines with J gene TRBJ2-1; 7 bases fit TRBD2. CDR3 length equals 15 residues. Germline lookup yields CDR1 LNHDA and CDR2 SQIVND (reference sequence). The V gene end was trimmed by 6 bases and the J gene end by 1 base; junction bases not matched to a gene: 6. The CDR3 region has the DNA TGTGCCAGTAGGAATGTGGGAGGGTCCTACAATGAGCAGTTCTTC. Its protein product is CASRNVGGSYNEQFF.

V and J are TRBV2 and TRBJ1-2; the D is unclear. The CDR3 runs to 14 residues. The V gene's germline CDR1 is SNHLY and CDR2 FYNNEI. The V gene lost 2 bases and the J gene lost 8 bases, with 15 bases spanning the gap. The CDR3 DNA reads TGTGCCAGCAGTGAATTGGGTCAGGCGGGGGGCTACACCTTC. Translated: CASSELGQAGGYTF.

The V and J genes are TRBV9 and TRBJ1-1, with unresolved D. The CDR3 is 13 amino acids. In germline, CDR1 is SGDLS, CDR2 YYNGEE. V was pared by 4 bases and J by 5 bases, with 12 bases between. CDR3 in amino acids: CASSPGGWTEAFF. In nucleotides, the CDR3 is TGTGCCAGCAGCCCTGGAGGGTGGACTGAAGCTTTCTTT.

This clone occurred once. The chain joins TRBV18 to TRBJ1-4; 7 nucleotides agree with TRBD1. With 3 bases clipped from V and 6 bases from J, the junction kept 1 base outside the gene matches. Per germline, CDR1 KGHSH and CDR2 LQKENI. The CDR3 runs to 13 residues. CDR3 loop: CASSPGTDEKLFF. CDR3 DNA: TGTGCCAGCTCACCTGGGACAGATGAAAAACTGTTTTTT.

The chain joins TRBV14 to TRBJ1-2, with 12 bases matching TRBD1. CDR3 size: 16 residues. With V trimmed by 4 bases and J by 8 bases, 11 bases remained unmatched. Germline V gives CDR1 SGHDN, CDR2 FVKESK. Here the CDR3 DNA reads TGTGCCAGCAGCCCGCTACTGGGACAGGGGGCACGGGGCTACACCTTC. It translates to CASSPLLGQGARGYTF.

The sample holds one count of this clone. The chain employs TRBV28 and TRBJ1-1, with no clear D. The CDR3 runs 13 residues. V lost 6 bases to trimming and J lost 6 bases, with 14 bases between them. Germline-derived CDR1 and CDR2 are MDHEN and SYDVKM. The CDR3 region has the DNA TGTGCCAGCAGGGGCGGGGTCGGCGCTGAAGCTTTCTTT. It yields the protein CASRGGVGAEAFF.

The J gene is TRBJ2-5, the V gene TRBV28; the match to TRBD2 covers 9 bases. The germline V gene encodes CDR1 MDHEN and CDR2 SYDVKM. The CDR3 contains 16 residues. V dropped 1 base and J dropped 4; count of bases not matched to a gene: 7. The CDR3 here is CASSLSREGRGETQYF. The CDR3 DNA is TGTGCCAGCAGTTTATCGCGGGAGGGTAGAGGAGAGACCCAGTACTTC.